This is a list of T cell receptor beta chains from one sample in a study of PD-1 blockade in classical Hodgkin lymphoma. This table comes from immunoSEQ multiplex PCR, and its TCRdb copy is limited to in-frame clones, with some not included. In the table there are tens of thousands of clones, around 68% of which are singletons. The starting material was CD4+ T cells from blood, obtained before the fourth cycle of nivolumab. All receptors come from a human donor with classical Hodgkin lymphoma. Each CDR3 is given with its conserved first and last residue. The D gene is left open where the match is weak. Part of the rows lack a size; the others show once, few, many or a class for expanded clones.

D | J | size | V | CDR3 | DNA
TRBD2 | TRBJ2-7 | - | TRBV5-5 | CASSLAVGGGLDEQYF | TGTGCCAGCAGCTTGGCCGTGGGAGGGGGACTAGACGAGCAGTACTTC
- | TRBJ1-2 | - | TRBV5-1 | CASSAYSIRDEYGYTF | TGCGCCAGCAGCGCGTATTCTATCCGGGACGAGTATGGCTACACCTTC
- | TRBJ2-1 | - | TRBV10-3 | CAISGSGAYNEQFF | TGTGCCATCAGTGGTAGCGGAGCCTACAATGAGCAGTTCTTC
TRBD1 | TRBJ1-5 | - | TRBV19 | CASSIPRTGNNQPQHF | TGTGCCAGTAGTATCCCCCGGACAGGCAACAATCAGCCCCAGCATTTT
- | TRBJ2-3 | - | TRBV4-2 | CASSQVGQGTDTQYF | TGTGCCAGCAGCCAAGTTGGCCAGGGCACAGATACGCAGTATTTT
TRBD1 | TRBJ2-7 | - | TRBV5-1 | CASSLEGQPPYEQYF | TGCGCCAGCAGCTTGGAGGGACAGCCTCCCTACGAGCAGTACTTC
- | TRBJ2-7 | - | TRBV5-5 | CASSLTEGYSYEQYF | TGTGCCAGCAGCTTGACCGAGGGGTATTCCTACGAGCAGTACTTC
- | TRBJ1-5 | - | TRBV19 | CASSSISWAAGLYQPQHF | TGTGCCAGTAGTTCTATCTCTTGGGCGGCAGGACTATATCAGCCCCAGCATTTT
- | TRBJ1-2 | - | TRBV5-1 | CASSLVGRGYTF | TGCGCCAGCAGCTTGGTGGGCAGGGGCTACACCTTC
TRBD1 | TRBJ2-3 | - | TRBV6-5 | CASTHRGDTQYF | TGTGCCAGCACCCACAGGGGCGATACGCAGTATTTT
- | TRBJ2-7 | - | TRBV7-9 | CASSLESLGVPYEQYF | TGTGCCAGCAGCTTAGAGAGCTTGGGGGTGCCCTACGAGCAGTACTTC
- | TRBJ2-2 | - | TRBV5-1 | CASSLDVSTGELFF | TGCGCCAGCAGCTTGGACGTCTCCACCGGGGAGCTGTTTTTT
- | TRBJ2-7 | few | TRBV7-2 | CASSRYGGEYEQYF | TGTGCCAGCAGCAGGTATGGGGGAGAGTACGAGCAGTACTTC
- | TRBJ2-5 | - | TRBV19 | CASSRVGRWQETQYF | TGTGCCAGTTCCCGGGTGGGAAGGTGGCAAGAGACCCAGTACTTC
- | TRBJ1-2 | few | TRBV5-4 | CASSLGARDSTLYGYTF | TGTGCCAGCAGCTTGGGCGCCCGGGACTCTACCCTCTATGGCTACACCTTC
TRBD1 | TRBJ2-7 | few | TRBV5-5 | CASSFAGGLYEQYF | TGTGCCAGCAGCTTTGCAGGGGGCTTATACGAGCAGTACTTC